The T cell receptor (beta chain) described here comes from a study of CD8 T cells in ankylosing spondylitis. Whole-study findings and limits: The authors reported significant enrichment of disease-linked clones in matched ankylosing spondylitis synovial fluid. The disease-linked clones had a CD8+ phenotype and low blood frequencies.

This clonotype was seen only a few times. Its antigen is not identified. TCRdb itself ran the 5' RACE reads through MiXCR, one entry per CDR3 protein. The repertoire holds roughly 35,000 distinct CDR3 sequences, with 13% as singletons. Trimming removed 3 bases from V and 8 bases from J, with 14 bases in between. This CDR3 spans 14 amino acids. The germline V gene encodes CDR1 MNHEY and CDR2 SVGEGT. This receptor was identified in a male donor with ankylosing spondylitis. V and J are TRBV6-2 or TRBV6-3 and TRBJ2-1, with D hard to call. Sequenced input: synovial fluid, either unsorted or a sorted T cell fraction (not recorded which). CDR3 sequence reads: CASSYRKKPDEQFF. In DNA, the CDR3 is TGTGCCAGCAGTTATCGGAAGAAACCCGATGAGCAGTTCTTC.